This T cell receptor beta chain was found in a study of T cell responses to AZD1222 COVID-19 vaccine. Clones were sequenced by immunoSEQ multiplex PCR, and TCRdb holds only the in-frame ones, with some missing. The table has about 92,000 clones, roughly 90% seen once; the top ten hold 22%. V lost 7 bases, J lost 4 bases, and 20 bases lay in between. The CDR3 runs 17 residues. The source was peripheral blood, collected on day 0 of AZD1222 vaccination. The sequence was obtained from an adult in good health. The chain joins TRBV23-1 to TRBJ2-6; tentative D call: TRBD2 (7 bases). TRBV23-1 is marked as an open reading frame, function uncertain. The CDR3, as DNA: TGCGCCAGCACTCCCCGGGGGGCGACCTCGGGGGCCAACGTCCTGACTTTC. Its protein product is CASTPRGATSGANVLTF.